Sequencing of this T cell receptor beta chain was carried out in a study of human T cells and chemical hapten exposure. This sample's time point: patch test 1, 2 weeks after DPC sensitization. Treatment given: therapeutic diphenylcyclopropenone sensitization with weekly scalp DPC. This CDR3 has 14 residues. Trimming left V 5 bases short and J 6 bases short, with 16 bases between. Germline loops: CDR1 SGHTA, CDR2 FQGNSA. Individual cDNA molecules in this library carried unique molecular identifiers. Each CDR3 protein is one row after TCRdb ran MiXCR on the RACE reads. The sample contains around 120,000 distinct CDR3 sequences, roughly an eighth of which appear only once. This clonotype has at least ten counts.

This receptor was obtained from a man aged 18 to 29 with alopecia areata. Some clones in this sample may be carry-over from other donors' samples. V is TRBV7-2 and J is TRBJ1-1; D is unclear. Sequencing was performed on whole blood, taken in connection with sensitization to the hapten diphenylcyclopropenone (DPC). Here the CDR3 reads CASSPSPAQPEAFF. The DNA for the CDR3 is TGTGCCAGCAGCCCCTCCCCGGCCCAGCCTGAAGCTTTCTTT.